Listed here are 17 T cell receptor beta chains from one sample, sequenced in a study of T-cell memory formation after mild COVID-19. TCRdb ran MiXCR on the 5' RACE reads and lists one entry per CDR3 protein. The table shows some 450,000 distinct CDR3 sequences, with around 19% occurring only once. Specimen: PBMCs or a T cell subset sorted from them (not recorded which). These receptor sequences come from an adult woman who had mild COVID-19 (a few samples of this study predate the infection). Cell type and time point are not known.

This clonotype turned up a few times. V and J are TRBV6-5 and TRBJ2-7; 10 nucleotides match TRBD2. The CDR3 runs 15 residues. From germline, CDR1 is MNHEY and CDR2 SVGAGI. V dropped 6 bases and J dropped 0; count of bases not matched to a gene: 5. This CDR3 is CASRVLAGPSYEQYF. In nucleotides, the CDR3 is TGTGCCAGCAGAGTACTAGCGGGGCCCTCCTACGAGCAGTACTTC.

V gene TRBV11-1 combines with J gene TRBJ2-4; D gene ambiguous. The CDR3 consists of 17 residues. The V gene's germline CDR1 is SGHAT and CDR2 FQDESV (reference sequence). V dropped 0 bases and J dropped 0 bases, with 12 bases sitting between them. CDR3 loop: CASSLAGLQAAKNIQYF. The CDR3, as DNA: TGTGCCAGCAGCTTAGCTGGTCTCCAGGCAGCCAAAAACATTCAGTACTTC. The entire variable domain, with the rest obtained from reference TRBV11-1 and TRBJ2-4, is as follows: EAEVAQSPRYKITEKSQAVAFWCDPISGHATLYWYRQILGQGPELLVQFQDESVVDDSQLPKDRFSAERLKGVDSTLKIQPAELGDSAMYLCASSLAGLQAAKNIQYFGAGTRLSVL.

A few counts support this clonotype. The chain links TRBV4-2 to TRBJ1-4, with a tentative D call TRBD1 (5 bases). Germline lookup yields CDR1 LGHNA and CDR2 YNFKEQ. Trimming removed 0 bases from V and 4 bases from J, with 9 bases in between. This CDR3 spans 15 amino acids. The CDR3 loop is CASSQERGFNEKLFF. The CDR3 nucleotides are TGTGCCAGCAGCCAAGAGCGGGGGTTTAATGAAAAACTGTTTTTT.

This chain links TRBV20-1 with TRBJ2-7; 12 nucleotides line up with TRBD1. Germline trimming cut 3 bases from V and 4 bases from J; bases unmatched to any gene: 4. Germline CDR1 and CDR2: DFQATT and SNEGSKA (reference sequence). The CDR3 covers 14 residues. Here the CDR3 reads CSARWDRGLYEQYF. In nucleotides, the CDR3 is TGCAGTGCTAGGTGGGACAGGGGGCTTTACGAGCAGTACTTC.

This chain connects TRBV20-1 to TRBJ2-1, with TRBD2 matching over 10 bases. Looked up from germline, CDR1 is DFQATT and CDR2 is SNEGSKA (reference sequence). This CDR3 is built from 15 residues. V shed 2 bases and J 9 bases; nucleotides not matched to a gene: 10. CDR3 sequence reads: CSARNPSGRLSEQFF. As DNA, the CDR3 is TGCAGTGCTAGAAACCCTAGCGGGAGACTCAGTGAGCAGTTCTTC.

This chain uses TRBV6-6 with TRBJ2-7; 9 bases align to TRBD2. V shed 6 bases and J 3 bases; nucleotides not matched to a gene: 9. CDR1 MNHNY and CDR2 SVGAGI come from the germline V gene (reference sequence). The CDR3 runs to 15 residues. As DNA, the CDR3 is TGTGCCAGCAGACAGGGGCTAGCGGGGAACTACGAGCAGTACTTC. It is translated as CASRQGLAGNYEQYF.

This clonotype was seen a few times. This rearrangement joins TRBV18 to TRBJ2-7; possible D gene TRBD1, 6 bases. V was shortened by 0 bases and J by 2 bases, with 8 bases between the two germline ends. Germline CDR1 reads KGHSH; CDR2 reads LQKENI. The CDR3 runs to 14 residues. The CDR3 here is CASSPPQGPYEQYF. The CDR3 nucleotides are TGTGCCAGCTCACCACCACAGGGTCCCTACGAGCAGTACTTC.

The V gene is TRBV10-3, the J gene TRBJ2-1; 10 bases map to TRBD2. Germline V CDR1 and CDR2: ENHRY, SYGVKD. The length of the CDR3 is 20 residues. V lost 6 bases, J lost 1 base, and 18 bases stayed unmatched. The CDR3 region has the DNA TGTGCCATCAGCAACTTACTAGCGGGAACCATACCACGGTCCTACAATGAGCAGTTCTTC. Translated, it gives CAISNLLAGTIPRSYNEQFF.

This clonotype was observed a few times. This rearrangement joins TRBV6-1 to TRBJ1-2, with D possibly TRBD1 on 6 matching bases. V shed 7 bases and J shed 3 bases, with 15 bases lying between them. Germline values: CDR1 MNHNS, CDR2 SASEGT. This CDR3 comprises 14 residues. CDR3 in amino acids: CASTPWSGDYGYTF. CDR3 DNA: TGTGCCAGCACCCCGTGGTCAGGGGACTATGGCTACACCTTC.

The table lists this clonotype with a few counts. The chain combines TRBV4-1 with TRBJ2-3; 10 bases align to TRBD2. CDR1 is MGHRA, CDR2 YSYEKL, per germline. This CDR3 is built from 18 residues. V shed 1 base, J shed 3 bases, and the junction held 10 bases outside the gene matches. This CDR3 reads CASSQVRRTSGETDTQYF. CDR3 in DNA: TGCGCCAGCAGCCAAGTGCGTCGGACTAGCGGAGAGACAGATACGCAGTATTTT.

The sample holds a few counts of this clonotype. This chain connects TRBV7-2 to TRBJ2-7; 9 nucleotides line up with TRBD1. The V and J ends lost 4 bases and 3 bases, in that order; junction bases with no gene match: 7. Germline V gene sequence: CDR1 SGHTA, CDR2 FQGNSA. This CDR3 contains 15 residues. The CDR3 loop reads CASSSTGTGFYEQYF. The CDR3, as DNA: TGTGCCAGCAGCTCCACCGGGACAGGGTTCTACGAGCAGTACTTC.

This clonotype has just a few counts. The V and J genes are TRBV5-1 and TRBJ2-1; 8 positions agree with TRBD2. Losses at the gene ends were 2 bases for V and 0 bases for J; bases not matched to a gene: 13. The length of the CDR3 is 19 residues. In germline, CDR1 is SGHRS, CDR2 YFSETQ. The CDR3 reads CASSFTGTSLLSSYNEQFF. In DNA, the CDR3 is TGCGCCAGCAGCTTTACCGGGACTAGTTTACTAAGCTCCTACAATGAGCAGTTCTTC.

The chain combines TRBV18 with TRBJ2-7, with 7 nucleotides matching TRBD1. Unmatched junction bases numbered 3, after V lost 5 bases and J lost 2 bases. Germline loops: CDR1 KGHSH, CDR2 LQKENI. The CDR3 has 13 amino acids. The CDR3 spells CASSNQGAYEQYF. CDR3 coding DNA: TGTGCCAGCTCAAACCAGGGGGCCTACGAGCAGTACTTC.

The chain is built from TRBV7-9 and TRBJ1-1, with 8 bases identical to TRBD1. There are 16 residues in the CDR3. J lost 5 bases, V lost 5 bases, and 13 bases had no gene match. Per germline, CDR1 SEHNR and CDR2 FQNEAQ (reference sequence). The CDR3 sequence is CASSPRTGPTGTEAFF. The DNA of the CDR3 is TGTGCCAGCAGCCCTAGGACAGGGCCTACGGGGACTGAAGCTTTCTTT.

The chain recombines TRBV18 with TRBJ1-1; 7 bases are shared with TRBD1. This CDR3 is 12 amino acids long. J gave up 11 bases and V 3 bases, and 6 bases lay outside the gene matches. Germline CDR1 reads KGHSH; CDR2 reads LQKENI. The CDR3 spells CASSPIQGEAFF. CDR3 bases: TGTGCCAGCTCACCGATCCAGGGGGAGGCTTTCTTT.

CDR3 protein: CASRWRVSTDTQYF. CDR3 DNA sequence: TGTGCCAGCAGATGGAGGGTGAGCACAGATACGCAGTATTTT. The chain combines TRBV5-6 with TRBJ2-3; TRBD2 is a possible D gene (6 bases). Trimming stripped 5 bases from V and 0 bases from J, with 10 bases between. CDR3 length: 14 amino acids. Germline V gene sequence: CDR1 SGHDT, CDR2 YYEEEE.

This clonotype was detected ten times or more. The J gene is TRBJ2-7, the V gene TRBV7-3; D may correspond to TRBD1 or TRBD2 (5 bases each). The CDR3 extends over 14 amino acids. Trimming took off 2 bases at V and 0 bases at J, with 8 bases between the two ends. Germline V gene lookup returns CDR1 SGHTA and CDR2 FQGTGA. CDR3 sequence: CASSLWGSSYEQYF. The CDR3 nucleotides are TGTGCCAGCAGCTTATGGGGGTCCTCCTACGAGCAGTACTTC.